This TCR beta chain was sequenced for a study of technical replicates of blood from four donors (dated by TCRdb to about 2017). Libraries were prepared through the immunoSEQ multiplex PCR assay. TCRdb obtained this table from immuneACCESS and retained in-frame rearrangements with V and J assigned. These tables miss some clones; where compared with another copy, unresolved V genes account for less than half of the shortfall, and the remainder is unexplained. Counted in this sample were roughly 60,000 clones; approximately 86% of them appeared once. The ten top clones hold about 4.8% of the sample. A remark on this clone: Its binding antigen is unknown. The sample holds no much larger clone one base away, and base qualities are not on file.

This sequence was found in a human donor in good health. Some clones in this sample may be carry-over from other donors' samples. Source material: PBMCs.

The DNA sequence follows: TGTGCCTGGAGTGTCGGACTAGCATCAGATACGCAGTATTTT. This gives the protein CAWSVGLASDTQYF. The sequence links TRBV30 to TRBJ2-3; TRBD2 fits 8 bases in the junction. CDR1 and CDR2 are drawn from the germline V gene (reference sequence): GTSNPN, SVGIG. From the cysteine through the phenylalanine, the CDR3 covers 14 amino acids. This entry keeps only the CDR3 DNA: 42 bases, framed from base 1. After removal of 0 bases from V and 4 bases from J, the junction retains 3 bases not matched to a gene.